A single TCR beta chain is shown here with its context. Its antigen is currently not known. One base away there is no much larger clone; base qualities are not given. Reading from cysteine to phenylalanine, the CDR3 counts 16 amino acids. Just the 48-base CDR3 DNA is kept, in frame starting at base 1. CDR1 SGDLS and CDR2 YYNGEE were looked up in the germline V gene. The germline V end is reduced by 5 bases and the J end by 3 bases; junction bases left unmatched: 10. PBMCs were isolated by Ficoll-Paque density gradient centrifugation. The listed sequencing device is Illumina NovaSeq 6000. TCRalpha and TCRbeta cDNA libraries were constructed by 5'RACE with constant-segment primers, with sample barcodes and unique molecular identifiers being introduced. RNA was extracted from every sample with Trizol reagent. The libraries were amplified in two PCR steps, and the second step added a second sample barcode and Illumina TruSeq adapters. Sequencing of libraries was performed on an Illumina NovaSeq with 2 x 150 bp paired-end reads. Concerning the study's data processing: Reads were demultiplexed and collapsed into UMI-guided consensus sequences with migec v1.2.7. Using mixcr v2.1.11, UMI consensuses were aligned to TRA and TRB V and J templates and then assembled into clonotypes. Expanded or contracted clonotypes were those called significant by both edgeR and NoisET, with noise models trained on biological replicates. edgeR calls used a false discovery rate-adjusted p below 0.01 and a log2 fold-change threshold of 1. As an exploratory analysis of dynamics, max-normalized trajectories of the 1000 most abundant clonotypes were examined by PCA with hierarchical clustering. The CD4 or CD8 phenotype of responding clones was assigned using the separately sequenced CD4+ and CD8+ repertoires. TCRdb reworked the public reads: Q25 trimming with fastp, MiXCR clone assembly, productive beta chains retained. Identical CDR3 proteins give one entry, which carries the most common genes and DNA. TCRdb's processing, not the authors', yielded these V and J calls. The sample table shows about 110,000 distinct CDR3 sequences, and 20% to 25% are seen once. The ten most abundant clones make up 41% of the sample.

The data were obtained in a study of T-cell memory formation after mild COVID-19 (dated by TCRdb to the early 2020s). General notes on the study: TCR sequence clusters from the two donors were largely donor specific. In two donors, T-cell clones that expanded and contracted after mild COVID-19 were followed by sequencing TCRalpha and TCRbeta repertoires longitudinally. The cohort comprised two young, previously healthy adult volunteers, one female and one male. Broad study findings and their caveats: Clones that contracted from day 15 to 85 showed balanced CD4/CD8 phenotypes, whereas a second wave of clones that expanded from day 15 to 37 leaned towards CD4+. SARS-CoV-2 specificity of the second-wave clones peaking on day 37 was not confirmed. Some responding clones were found in pre-infection memory, which suggests that pre-existing cross-reactive memory T cells took part in the SARS-CoV-2 response. Contracting CD4+ clones appeared mostly in the CM and EM memory subsets, whereas CD8+ clones were enriched in EMRA. Only a couple of mild cases were covered in the study, and larger cohorts including severe cases with pre-infection samples were considered necessary.

This clonotype was sampled from a man between 18 and 35 years old who had mild COVID-19 (a few samples of this study predate the infection). The sample titles of this study are shuffled in the database, so cell type and time point are left out; the donor was told from shared clones. This chain is built from TRBV9 and TRBJ2-7, and 11 junctional nucleotides match TRBD2. Sequencing input: PBMCs or a T cell subset sorted from them (not recorded which). For the CDR3, the sequence is CASSHSTSGGIYEQYF. The DNA sequence follows: TGTGCCAGCAGTCACAGTACTAGCGGGGGTATCTACGAGCAGTACTTC.